This TCR beta chain was obtained from a study of blood T cells in healthy people across ages. Findings and caveats of the study: It was not possible, with unsorted PBMCs, to conclusively compare naive and antigen-experienced cells. A greater number of naive CD4+ cells and higher diversity distinguished long-lived donors from aged donors.

Donors ranged from roughly 6 to 95 years old and were healthy Caucasians in Russia. Investigators took about 9.2 milliliters of peripheral blood from every donor. A remark on this clonotype: Its antigen is undetermined.

The CDR3 length is 14 residues. Between the trimmed V and J ends, which lost 8 bases and 2 bases, there was a span of 13 bases. The germline CDR1 and CDR2 sequences are WSHSY and SAAADI. A sample-barcoded 5' primer and a J-beta primer mix were used in a second PCR of about 7 to 12 cycles. MiXCR was run by TCRdb on the 5' RACE reads, yielding one entry per CDR3 protein. The table has roughly 1.6 million distinct CDR3 sequences, 30% to 35% seen once. The sequence was obtained from a woman between 25 and 40 years old in good health. V and J are TRBV10-2 and TRBJ2-1; TRBD2 might be the D (5 bases). Sequencing input: blood. CDR3 in amino acids: CASLDPGTYNEQFF. CDR3 nucleotides: TGCGCCAGCCTGGACCCCGGGACCTACAATGAGCAGTTCTTC.